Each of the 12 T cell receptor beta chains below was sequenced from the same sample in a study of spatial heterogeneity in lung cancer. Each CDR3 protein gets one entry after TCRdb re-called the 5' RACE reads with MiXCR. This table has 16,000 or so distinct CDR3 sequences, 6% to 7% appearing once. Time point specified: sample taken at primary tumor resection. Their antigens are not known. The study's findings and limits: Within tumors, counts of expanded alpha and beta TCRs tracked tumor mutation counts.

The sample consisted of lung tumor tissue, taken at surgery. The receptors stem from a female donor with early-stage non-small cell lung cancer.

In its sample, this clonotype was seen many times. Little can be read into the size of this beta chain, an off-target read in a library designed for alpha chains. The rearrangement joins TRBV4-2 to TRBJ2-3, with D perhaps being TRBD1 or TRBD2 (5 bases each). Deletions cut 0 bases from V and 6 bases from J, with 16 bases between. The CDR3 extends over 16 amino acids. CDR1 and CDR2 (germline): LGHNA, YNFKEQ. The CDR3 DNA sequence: TGTGCCAGCAGCCAAGATGAGAGTGGGGGTGCGGATACGCAGTATTTT. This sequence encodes CASSQDESGGADTQYF.

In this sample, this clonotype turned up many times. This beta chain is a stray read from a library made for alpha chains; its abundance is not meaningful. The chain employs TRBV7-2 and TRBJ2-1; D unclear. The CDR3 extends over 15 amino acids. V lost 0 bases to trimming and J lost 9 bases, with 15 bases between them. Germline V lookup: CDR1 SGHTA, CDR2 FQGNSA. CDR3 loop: CASSLAPGPVAEQFF. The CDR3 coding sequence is TGTGCCAGCAGCTTAGCGCCTGGGCCCGTGGCTGAGCAGTTCTTC.

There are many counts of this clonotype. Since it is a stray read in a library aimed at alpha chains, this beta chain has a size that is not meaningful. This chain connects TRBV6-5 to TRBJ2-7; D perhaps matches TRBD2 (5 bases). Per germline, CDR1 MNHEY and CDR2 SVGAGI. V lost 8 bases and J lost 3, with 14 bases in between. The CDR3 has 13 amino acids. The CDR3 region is CASHTRPDYEQYF. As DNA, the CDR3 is TGTGCCAGCCATACTAGACCGGACTACGAGCAGTACTTC.

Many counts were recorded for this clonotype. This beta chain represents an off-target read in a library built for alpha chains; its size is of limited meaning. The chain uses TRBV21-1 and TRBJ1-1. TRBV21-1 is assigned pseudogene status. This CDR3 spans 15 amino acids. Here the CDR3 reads CARERGRTWNTEAFF. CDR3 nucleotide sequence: TGTGCCAGGGAGCGAGGGCGGACATGGAACACTGAAGCTTTCTTT.

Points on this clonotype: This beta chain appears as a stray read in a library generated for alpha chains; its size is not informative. The CDR3 loop is CASSPSPSLPLNTEAFF. The CDR3 DNA sequence: TGCGCCAGCAGCCCTTCCCCGTCTCTACCTTTGAACACTGAAGCTTTCTTT. The chain employs TRBV4-1 and TRBJ1-1; no clear D. Germline CDR1 MGHRA, CDR2 YSYEKL. The V and J ends lost 4 bases and 0 bases respectively, with 18 bases between them. This CDR3 is 17 amino acids long.

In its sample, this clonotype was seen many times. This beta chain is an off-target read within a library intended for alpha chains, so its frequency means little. CDR3 amino acids: CASSPRQRGSYEQYF. The CDR3 DNA sequence: TGTGCCAGCAGTCCCCGACAGCGTGGCTCCTACGAGCAGTACTTC. The J gene is TRBJ2-7, the V gene TRBV28; tentative D call: TRBD1 (5 bases). Germline lookup yields CDR1 MDHEN and CDR2 SYDVKM. V lost 5 bases, J lost 0 bases, and 14 bases lay in between. The CDR3 covers 15 residues.

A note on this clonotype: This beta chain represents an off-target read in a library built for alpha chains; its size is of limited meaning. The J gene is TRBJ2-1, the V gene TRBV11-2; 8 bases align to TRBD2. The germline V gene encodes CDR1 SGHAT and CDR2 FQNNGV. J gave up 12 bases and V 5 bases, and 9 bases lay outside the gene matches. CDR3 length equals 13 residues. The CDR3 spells CASSDRTSFWQFF. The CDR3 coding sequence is TGTGCCAGCAGCGACCGGACTAGCTTCTGGCAGTTCTTC.

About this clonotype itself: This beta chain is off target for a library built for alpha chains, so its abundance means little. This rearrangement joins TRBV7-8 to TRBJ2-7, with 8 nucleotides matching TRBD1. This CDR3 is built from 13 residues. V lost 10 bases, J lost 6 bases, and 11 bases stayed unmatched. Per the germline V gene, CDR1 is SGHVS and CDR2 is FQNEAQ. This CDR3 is CATHPTGAGEQYF. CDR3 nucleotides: TGTGCCACCCACCCGACAGGGGCAGGCGAGCAGTACTTC. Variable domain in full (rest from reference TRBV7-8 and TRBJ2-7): GAGVSQSPRYKVAKRGQDVALRCDPISGHVSLFWYQQALGQGPEFLTYFQNEAQLDKSGLPSDRFFAERPEGSVSTLKIQRTQQEDSAVYLCATHPTGAGEQYFGPGTRLTVT.

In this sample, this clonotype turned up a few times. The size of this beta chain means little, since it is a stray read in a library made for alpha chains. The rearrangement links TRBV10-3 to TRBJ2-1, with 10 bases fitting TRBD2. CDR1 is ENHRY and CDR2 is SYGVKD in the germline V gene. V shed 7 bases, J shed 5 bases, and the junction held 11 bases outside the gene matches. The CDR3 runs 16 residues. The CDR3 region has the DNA TGTGCCATCACCGTGGGCGTAGCGGGGGGACACAATGAGCAGTTCTTC. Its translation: CAITVGVAGGHNEQFF.

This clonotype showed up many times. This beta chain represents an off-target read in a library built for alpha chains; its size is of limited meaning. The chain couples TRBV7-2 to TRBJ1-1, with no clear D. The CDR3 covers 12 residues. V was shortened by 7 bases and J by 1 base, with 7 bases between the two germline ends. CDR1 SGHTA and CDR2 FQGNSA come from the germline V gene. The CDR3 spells CASMLANTEAFF. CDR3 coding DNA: TGTGCCAGCATGTTGGCGAACACTGAAGCTTTCTTT. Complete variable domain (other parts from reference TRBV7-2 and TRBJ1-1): GAGVSQSPSNKVTEKGKDVELRCDPISGHTALYWYRQSLGQGLEFLIYFQGNSAPDKSGLPSDRFSAERTGGSVSTLTIQRTQQEDSAVYLCASMLANTEAFFGQGTRLTVV.

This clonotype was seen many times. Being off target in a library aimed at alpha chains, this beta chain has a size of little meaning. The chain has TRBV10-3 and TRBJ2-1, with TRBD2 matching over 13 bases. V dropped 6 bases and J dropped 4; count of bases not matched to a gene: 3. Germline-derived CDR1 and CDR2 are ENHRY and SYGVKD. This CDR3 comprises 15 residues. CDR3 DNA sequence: TGTGCCATCAGGGGGACTAGCGGGGAATACAATGAGCAGTTCTTC. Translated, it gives CAIRGTSGEYNEQFF.

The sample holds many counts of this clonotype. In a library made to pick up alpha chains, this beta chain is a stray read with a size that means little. The CDR3 DNA follows: TGCAGTGCTATAGGTTCTGGGGGTAGAGGCAATCAGCCCCAGCATTTT. It translates to CSAIGSGGRGNQPQHF. The rearrangement links TRBV20-1 to TRBJ1-5; tentative D call: TRBD1 (5 bases). The CDR3 runs to 16 residues. The V gene lost 4 bases and the J gene lost 2 bases, with 18 bases spanning the gap. Germline CDR1 reads DFQATT; CDR2 reads SNEGSKA (reference sequence).